These T cell receptor beta chains were read from a single sample in a study of molecular identifiers for immune sequencing clone quantification. TCRdb analysed the PCR reads with MiXCR anew, one entry per CDR3 protein. The sample includes approximately 680,000 distinct CDR3 sequences, 25% of them seen just once. Source material: naive CD8+ T cells from blood, with Jurkat cell RNA spiked in. The receptors originated from a human donor in good health. Some libraries in this study had Jurkat cell RNA spiked in. CDR3s include the opening cysteine and the closing phenylalanine or tryptophan. The D gene is left open where the match is weak. Clone size, where shown, is once, few, many, or a class for clones that have expanded.

11 TRBJ2-3 many NA TRBV20-1 CSASQRVTQYF TGCAGTGCTAGCCAACGGGTGACGCAGTATTTT
17 TRBJ1-5 few NA TRBV1 CTSSQDTGGDSNQPQHF TGCACCAGCAGCCAAGATACGGGGGGGGATAGCAATCAGCCCCAGCATTTT
13 TRBJ2-7 few NA TRBV7-6 CASSTSGVGEQYF TGTGCCAGCAGCACGTCGGGGGTAGGCGAGCAGTACTTC
13 TRBJ2-7 NA TRBD2 TRBV20-1 CSARSTSGYEQYF TGCAGTGCTAGATCGACTAGCGGCTACGAGCAGTACTTC
15 TRBJ2-7 NA TRBD1 TRBV5-1 CAGSLGPTGGFEQYF TGCGCCGGCAGCTTGGGACCTACAGGGGGGTTCGAGCAGTACTTC
16 TRBJ2-2 few NA TRBV2 CASSDPGARTTGELFF TGTGCCAGCAGTGATCCCGGAGCCAGAACCACCGGGGAGCTGTTTTTT
13 TRBJ2-2 many NA TRBV28 CASSSTIGGELFF TGTGCCAGCAGTTCTACGATCGGCGGGGAGCTGTTTTTT
15 TRBJ1-5 NA TRBD1 TRBV30 CAWSIGTGIKQPQHF TGTGCCTGGAGCATCGGGACAGGGATTAAACAGCCCCAGCATTTT
15 TRBJ1-1 many TRBD1 TRBV6-5 CASSYLTGVRPEAFF TGTGCCAGCAGTTACCTTACAGGGGTGCGACCTGAAGCTTTCTTT
15 TRBJ1-2 NA NA TRBV7-9 CASSLGLGQGYGYTF TGTGCCAGCAGCTTAGGACTCGGCCAGGGCTATGGCTACACCTTC
13 TRBJ2-7 few NA TRBV19 CASSIAVGYEQYF TGTGCCAGTAGTATAGCCGTAGGCTACGAGCAGTACTTC
12 TRBJ2-7 many NA TRBV6-6 CASSYIGGEQYF TGTGCCAGCAGTTACATCGGGGGCGAGCAGTACTTC
15 TRBJ2-7 NA NA TRBV27 CASSSSDRSSYEQYF TGTGCCAGCAGTTCCTCGGACAGAAGCTCCTACGAGCAGTACTTC
13 TRBJ2-7 NA NA TRBV18 CATSDRSSYEQYF TGTGCTACGTCAGACAGGTCCTCCTACGAGCAGTACTTC
12 TRBJ1-1 many TRBD1 TRBV29-1 CSGQGASTEAFF TGCAGCGGGCAGGGGGCTTCGACTGAAGCTTTCTTT
17 TRBJ2-4 many NA TRBV6-2/TRBV6-3 CASSRPIVTGVKNIQYF TGTGCCAGCAGTCGACCGATTGTCACCGGGGTCAAAAACATTCAGTACTTC
17 TRBJ2-3 NA TRBD2 TRBV20-1 CSARPRGREAGTDTQYF TGCAGTGCTAGACCACGGGGGCGGGAGGCTGGCACAGATACGCAGTATTTT
14 TRBJ1-5 few TRBD1 TRBV6-6 CASTQGAPNQPQHF TGTGCCAGCACGCAGGGGGCGCCGAATCAGCCCCAGCATTTT
13 TRBJ2-7 many NA TRBV27 CASSLSGGYEQYF TGTGCCAGCAGCTTGTCCGGGGGTTACGAGCAGTACTTC
20 TRBJ2-6 few TRBD1 TRBV28 CASSSQTGAIGLWGDNVLTF TGTGCCAGCAGTTCACAAACAGGGGCTATCGGTCTCTGGGGTGACAACGTCCTGACTTTC
15 TRBJ2-7 few NA TRBV4-3 CASSQDAQGSYEQYF TGCGCCAGCAGCCAAGATGCGCAGGGGTCCTACGAGCAGTACTTC
15 TRBJ1-6 NA NA TRBV7-2 CASSLREGNYSPLRF TGTGCCAGCAGCTTAAGGGAGGGCAATTATTCCCCCCTCCGCTTT
12 TRBJ2-7 many NA TRBV11-2 CASSPLLAEQYF TGTGCCAGCAGCCCGTTGCTTGCCGAGCAGTACTTC